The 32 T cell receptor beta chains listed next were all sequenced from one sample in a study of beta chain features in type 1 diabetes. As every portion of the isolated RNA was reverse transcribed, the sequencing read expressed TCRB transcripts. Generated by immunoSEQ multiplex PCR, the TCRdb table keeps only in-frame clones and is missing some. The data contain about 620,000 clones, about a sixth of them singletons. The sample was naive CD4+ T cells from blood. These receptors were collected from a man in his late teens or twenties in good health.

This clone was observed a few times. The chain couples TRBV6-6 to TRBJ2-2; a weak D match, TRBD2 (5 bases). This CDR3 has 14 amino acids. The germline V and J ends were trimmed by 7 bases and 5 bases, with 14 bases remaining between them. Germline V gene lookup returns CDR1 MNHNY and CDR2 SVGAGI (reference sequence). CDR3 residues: CASKNRGLTGELFF. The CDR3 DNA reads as TGTGCCAGCAAGAATCGGGGTTTGACCGGGGAGCTGTTTTTT.

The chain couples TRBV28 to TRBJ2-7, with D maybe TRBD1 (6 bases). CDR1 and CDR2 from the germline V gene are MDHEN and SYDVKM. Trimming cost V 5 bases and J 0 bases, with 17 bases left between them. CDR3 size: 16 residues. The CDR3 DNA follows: TGTGCCAGCAGTCCTATTTACCGGGACACCTCCTACGAGCAGTACTTC. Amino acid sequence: CASSPIYRDTSYEQYF.

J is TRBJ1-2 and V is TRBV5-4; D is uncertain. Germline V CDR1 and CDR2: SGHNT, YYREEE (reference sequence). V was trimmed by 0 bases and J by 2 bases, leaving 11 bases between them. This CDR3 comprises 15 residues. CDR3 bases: TGTGCCAGCAGCTTGGGGCAACCCCCCAACTATGGCTACACCTTC. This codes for CASSLGQPPNYGYTF. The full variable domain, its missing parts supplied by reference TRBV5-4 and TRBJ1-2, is ETGVTQSPTHLIKTRGQQVTLRCSSQSGHNTVSWYQQALGQGPQFIFQYYREEENGRGNFPPRFSGLQFPNYSSELNVNALELDDSALYLCASSLGQPPNYGYTFGSGTRLTVV.

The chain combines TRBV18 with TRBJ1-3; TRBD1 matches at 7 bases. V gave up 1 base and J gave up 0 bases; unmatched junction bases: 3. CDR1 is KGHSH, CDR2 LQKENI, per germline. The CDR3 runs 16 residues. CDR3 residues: CASSPQGTASGNTIYF. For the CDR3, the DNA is TGTGCCAGCTCACCACAAGGGACAGCCTCTGGAAACACCATATATTTT.

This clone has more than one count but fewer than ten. This CDR3 is CSVGVWREGRSDTQYF. CDR3 in DNA: TGCAGCGTTGGCGTGTGGCGGGAGGGACGTTCAGATACGCAGTATTTT. The gene calls are TRBV29-1 and TRBJ2-3; 9 bases align to TRBD2. The CDR3 extends over 16 amino acids. With 4 bases clipped from V and 4 bases from J, the junction kept 12 bases outside the gene matches. The V gene's germline CDR1 is SQVTM and CDR2 ANQGSEA.

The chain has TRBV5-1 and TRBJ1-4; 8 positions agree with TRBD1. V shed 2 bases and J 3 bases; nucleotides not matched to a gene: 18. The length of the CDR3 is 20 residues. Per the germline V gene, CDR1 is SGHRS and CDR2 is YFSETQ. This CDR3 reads CASSFLVTRGPKGSNEKLFF. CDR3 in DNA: TGCGCCAGCAGCTTCCTTGTTACCAGGGGGCCGAAAGGATCTAATGAAAAACTGTTTTTT.

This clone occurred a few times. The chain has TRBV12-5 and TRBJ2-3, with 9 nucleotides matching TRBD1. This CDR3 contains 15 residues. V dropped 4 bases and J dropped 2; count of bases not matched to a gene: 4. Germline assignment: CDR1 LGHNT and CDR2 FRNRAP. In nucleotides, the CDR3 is TGTGCTAGTGGTTCGGGGACAGGGCCCACAGATACGCAGTATTTT. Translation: CASGSGTGPTDTQYF.

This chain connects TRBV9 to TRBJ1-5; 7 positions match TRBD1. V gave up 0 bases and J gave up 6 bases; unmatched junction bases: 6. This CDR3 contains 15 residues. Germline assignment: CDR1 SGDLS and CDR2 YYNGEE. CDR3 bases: TGTGCCAGCAGCGTAGGGCAGGGGGAGGGTCAGCCCCAGCATTTT. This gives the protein CASSVGQGEGQPQHF.

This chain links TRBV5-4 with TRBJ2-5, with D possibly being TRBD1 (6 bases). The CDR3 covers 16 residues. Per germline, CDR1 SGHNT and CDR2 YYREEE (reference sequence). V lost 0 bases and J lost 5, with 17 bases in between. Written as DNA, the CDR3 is TGTGCCAGCAGCTTGGGGGGGCAGGGGAATGCGGAGACCCAGTACTTC. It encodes CASSLGGQGNAETQYF.

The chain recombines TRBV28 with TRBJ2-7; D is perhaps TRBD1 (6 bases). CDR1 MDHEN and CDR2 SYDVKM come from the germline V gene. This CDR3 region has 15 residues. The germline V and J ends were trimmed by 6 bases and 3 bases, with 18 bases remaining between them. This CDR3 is CASSLPATGYYEQYF. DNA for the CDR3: TGTGCCAGCAGCCTCCCCGCGACAGGTTACTACGAGCAGTACTTC.

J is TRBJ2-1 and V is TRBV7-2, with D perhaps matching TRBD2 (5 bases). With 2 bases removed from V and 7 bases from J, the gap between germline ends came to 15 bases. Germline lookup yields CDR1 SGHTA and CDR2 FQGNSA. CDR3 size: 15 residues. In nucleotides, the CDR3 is TGTGCCAGCAGCTTATGGGCTCCGGGATCTAATGAGCAGTTCTTC. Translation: CASSLWAPGSNEQFF.

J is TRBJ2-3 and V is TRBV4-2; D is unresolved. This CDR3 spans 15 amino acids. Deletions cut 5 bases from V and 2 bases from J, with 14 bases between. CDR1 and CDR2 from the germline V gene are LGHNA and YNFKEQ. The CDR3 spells CASSESILSTDTQYF. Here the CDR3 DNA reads TGTGCCAGCAGCGAAAGCATCCTTTCCACAGATACGCAGTATTTT.

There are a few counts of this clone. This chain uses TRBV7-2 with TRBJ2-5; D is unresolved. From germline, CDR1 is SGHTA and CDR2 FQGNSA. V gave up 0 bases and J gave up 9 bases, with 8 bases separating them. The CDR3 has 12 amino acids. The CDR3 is CASSLALWAQYF. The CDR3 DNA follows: TGTGCCAGCAGCTTAGCGCTGTGGGCCCAGTACTTC.

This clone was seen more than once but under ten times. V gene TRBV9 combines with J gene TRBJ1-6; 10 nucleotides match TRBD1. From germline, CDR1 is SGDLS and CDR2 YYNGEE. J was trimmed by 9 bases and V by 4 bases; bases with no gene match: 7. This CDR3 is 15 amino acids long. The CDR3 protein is CASSTRQGAGSPLHF. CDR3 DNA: TGTGCCAGCAGCACAAGACAGGGGGCCGGTTCACCCCTCCACTTT. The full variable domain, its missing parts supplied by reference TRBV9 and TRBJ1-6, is DSGVTQTPKHLITATGQRVTLRCSPRSGDLSVYWYQQSLDQGLQFLIQYYNGEERAKGNILERFSAQQFPDLHSELNLSSLELGDSALYFCASSTRQGAGSPLHFGNGTRLTVT.

The chain's CDR3 is CASSFDPGGAYGYTF. In DNA form, the CDR3 reads TGTGCCAGCAGTTTTGACCCAGGGGGCGCCTATGGCTACACCTTC. This chain links TRBV27 with TRBJ1-2; 8 positions match TRBD1. V was clipped by 3 bases and J by 4 bases; unmatched bases: 7. Germline CDR1 reads MNHEY; CDR2 reads SMNVEV (reference sequence). The CDR3 runs 15 residues.

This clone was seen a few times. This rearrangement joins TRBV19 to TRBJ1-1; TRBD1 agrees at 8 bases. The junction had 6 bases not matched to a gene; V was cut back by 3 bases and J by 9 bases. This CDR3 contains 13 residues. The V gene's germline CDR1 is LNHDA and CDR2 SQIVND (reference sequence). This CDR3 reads CASSIPRQGKAFF. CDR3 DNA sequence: TGTGCCAGTAGTATCCCGCGACAGGGGAAAGCTTTCTTT.

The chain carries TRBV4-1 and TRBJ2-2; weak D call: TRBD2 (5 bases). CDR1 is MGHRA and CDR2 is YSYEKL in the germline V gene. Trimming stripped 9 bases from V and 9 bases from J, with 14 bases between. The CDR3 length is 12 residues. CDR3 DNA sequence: TGCGCCAGTGGGGAGATCAACAGGGAGCTGTTTTTT. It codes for CASGEINRELFF.

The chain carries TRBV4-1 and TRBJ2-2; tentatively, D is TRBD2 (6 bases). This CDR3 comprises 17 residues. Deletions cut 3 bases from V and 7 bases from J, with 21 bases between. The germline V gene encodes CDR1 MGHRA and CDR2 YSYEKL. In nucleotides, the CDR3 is TGCGCCAGCAGCCACGGTGCTAGCGTCGAGCGCATCGGGGAGCTGTTTTTT. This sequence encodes CASSHGASVERIGELFF.

The CDR3 is CASSQGQGILRGGYTF. The DNA of the CDR3 is TGCGCCAGCAGCCAAGGACAGGGGATCCTACGGGGCGGCTACACCTTC. The gene calls are TRBV5-1 and TRBJ1-2; 9 bases are a match to TRBD1. The CDR3 extends over 16 amino acids. J gave up 8 bases and V 4 bases, and 15 bases lay outside the gene matches. The V gene's germline CDR1 is SGHRS and CDR2 YFSETQ.

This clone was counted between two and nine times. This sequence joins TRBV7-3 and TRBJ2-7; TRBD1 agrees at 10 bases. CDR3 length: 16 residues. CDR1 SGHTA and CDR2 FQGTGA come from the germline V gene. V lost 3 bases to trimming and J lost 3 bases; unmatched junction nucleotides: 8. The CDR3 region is CASSFSTGTGVYEQYF. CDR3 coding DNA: TGTGCCAGCAGCTTTTCTACCGGGACAGGGGTCTACGAGCAGTACTTC.

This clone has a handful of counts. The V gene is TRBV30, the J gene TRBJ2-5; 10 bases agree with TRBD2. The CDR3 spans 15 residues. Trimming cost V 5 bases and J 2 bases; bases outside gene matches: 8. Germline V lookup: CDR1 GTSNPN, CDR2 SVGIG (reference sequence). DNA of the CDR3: TGTGCCTGGGGAATAGCGGGGGGCCTACAAGAGACCCAGTACTTC. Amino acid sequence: CAWGIAGGLQETQYF. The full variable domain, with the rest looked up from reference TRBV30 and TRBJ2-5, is SQTIHQWPATLVQPVGSPLSLECTVEGTSNPNLYWYRQAAGRGLQLLFYSVGIGQISSEVPQNLSASRPQDRQFILSSKKLLLSDSGFYLCAWGIAGGLQETQYFGPGTRLLVL.

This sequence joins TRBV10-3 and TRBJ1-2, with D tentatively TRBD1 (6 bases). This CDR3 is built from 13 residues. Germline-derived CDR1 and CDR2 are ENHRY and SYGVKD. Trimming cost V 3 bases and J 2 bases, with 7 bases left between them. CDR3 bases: TGTGCCATCAGTGATACAGGGAACTATGGCTACACCTTC. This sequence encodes CAISDTGNYGYTF.

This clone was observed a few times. Here the CDR3 DNA reads TGTGCCAGCAGCTTACGCGGGGGGGGCTATGAGCAGTTCTTC. Its protein product is CASSLRGGGYEQFF. The V call is TRBV7-8, the J call TRBJ2-1; 9 bases align to TRBD2. Germline trimming cut 2 bases from V and 8 bases from J; bases unmatched to any gene: 4. Germline V lookup: CDR1 SGHVS, CDR2 FQNEAQ. The CDR3 covers 14 residues.

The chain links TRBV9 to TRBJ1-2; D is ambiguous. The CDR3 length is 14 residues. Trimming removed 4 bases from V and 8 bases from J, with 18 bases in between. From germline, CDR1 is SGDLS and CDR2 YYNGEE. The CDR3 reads CASSSSPLDGGYTF. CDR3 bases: TGTGCCAGCAGCAGTAGTCCATTGGACGGGGGCTACACCTTC.

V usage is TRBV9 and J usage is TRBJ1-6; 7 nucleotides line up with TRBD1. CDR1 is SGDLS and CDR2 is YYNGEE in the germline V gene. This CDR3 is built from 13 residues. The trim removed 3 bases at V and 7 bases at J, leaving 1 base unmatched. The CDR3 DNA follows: TGTGCCAGCAGCGCGACAGGGAATTCACCCCTCCACTTT. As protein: CASSATGNSPLHF.

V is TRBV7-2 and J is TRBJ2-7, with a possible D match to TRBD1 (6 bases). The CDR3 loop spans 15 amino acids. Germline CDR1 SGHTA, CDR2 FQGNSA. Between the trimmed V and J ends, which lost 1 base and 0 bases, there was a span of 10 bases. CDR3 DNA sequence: TGTGCCAGCAGCTTAGTAGGACAGACCTCCTACGAGCAGTACTTC. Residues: CASSLVGQTSYEQYF.

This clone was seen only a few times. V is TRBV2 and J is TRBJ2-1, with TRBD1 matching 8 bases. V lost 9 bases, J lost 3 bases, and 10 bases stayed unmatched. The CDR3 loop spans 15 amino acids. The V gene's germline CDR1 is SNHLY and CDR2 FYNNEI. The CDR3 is CARKSDRAGYNEQFF. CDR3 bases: TGTGCCAGAAAGTCGGACAGGGCGGGCTACAATGAGCAGTTCTTC.

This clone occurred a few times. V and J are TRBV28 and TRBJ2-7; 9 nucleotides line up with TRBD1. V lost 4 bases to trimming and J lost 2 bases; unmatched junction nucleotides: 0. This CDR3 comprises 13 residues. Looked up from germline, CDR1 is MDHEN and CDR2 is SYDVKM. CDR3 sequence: CASSWTGAYEQYF. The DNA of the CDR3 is TGTGCCAGCAGTTGGACAGGGGCCTACGAGCAGTACTTC.

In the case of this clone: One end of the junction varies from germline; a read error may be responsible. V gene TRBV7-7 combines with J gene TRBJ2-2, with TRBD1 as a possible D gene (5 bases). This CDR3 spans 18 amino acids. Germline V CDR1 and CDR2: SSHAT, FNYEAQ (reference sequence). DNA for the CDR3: TGTGCTAGCAGCCGAGATTTACAGGACGCCGCGAACACCGGGGAGCTGTTTTTT. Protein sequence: CASSRDLQDAANTGELFF.

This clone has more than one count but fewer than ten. CDR3 in amino acids: CASWADLGAEGANVLTF. CDR3 bases: TGTGCCAGCTGGGCCGACCTGGGGGCGGAAGGGGCCAACGTCCTGACTTTC. J is TRBJ2-6 and V is TRBV4-2, with a possible D match to TRBD1 (6 bases). This CDR3 has 17 amino acids. V was pared by 8 bases and J by 4 bases, with 21 bases between. Germline lookup yields CDR1 LGHNA and CDR2 YNFKEQ.

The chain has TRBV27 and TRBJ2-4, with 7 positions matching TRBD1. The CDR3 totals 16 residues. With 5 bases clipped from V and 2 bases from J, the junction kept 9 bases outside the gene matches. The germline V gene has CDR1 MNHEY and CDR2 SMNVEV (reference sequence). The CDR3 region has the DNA TGTGCCAGCAGTCCCCGGGACAGACTCCCCAAAAACATTCAGTACTTC. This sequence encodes CASSPRDRLPKNIQYF.

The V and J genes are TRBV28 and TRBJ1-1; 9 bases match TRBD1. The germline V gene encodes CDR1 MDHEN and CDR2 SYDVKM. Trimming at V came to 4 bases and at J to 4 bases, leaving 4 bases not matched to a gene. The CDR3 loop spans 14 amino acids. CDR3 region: CASSSGTGSTEAFF. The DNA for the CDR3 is TGTGCCAGCAGTTCCGGGACAGGGTCCACTGAAGCTTTCTTT.